This T cell receptor (beta chain) was obtained from a study of OX40 agonist ivuxolimab in advanced cancers. Study at large: Therapy given before enrollment (anti-PD-1, anti-PD-L1 or anti-CTLA-4) was allowed, and 35% to 45% had some.

Sequenced by immunoSEQ multiplex PCR; TCRdb stores in-frame clones only, minus some. Here the sample spans tens of thousands of clones, 80% being singletons. Whole-study findings and limits: Clonal expansion was seen in CD4+ and CD8+ blood T cells by week 6 at 0.1 to 3.0 mg/kg. The average count of expanded clones was higher among CD8+ T cells than among CD4+.

This clone was recorded only once. The antigen is unknown. This material consisted of CD4+ or CD8+ T cells sorted from blood, taken in a trial of the OX40 agonist ivuxolimab. The receptor's source is an adult with an advanced solid tumor such as melanoma, head and neck, liver or kidney cancer.

The CDR3 here is CATSRDRSETQYF. In DNA form, the CDR3 reads TGTGCCACCAGCAGAGATCGGTCAGAGACCCAGTACTTC. The rearrangement joins TRBV15 to TRBJ2-5, with D unclear. This CDR3 comprises 13 residues. The germline CDR1 and CDR2 sequences are LNHNV and YYDKDF (reference sequence). V was pared by 0 bases and J by 4 bases, with 6 bases between.